This T cell receptor beta chain was sequenced for a study of patients and donors after allogeneic stem cell transplantation. The CDR3 covers 15 residues. Germline CDR1 SGHTA, CDR2 FQGTGA. Trimming shortened V by 5 bases and J by 10 bases, and 21 bases separated the two germline ends. Using its own MiXCR run on the RT-PCR reads, TCRdb lists one record per CDR3 protein. The data show 200,000 to 250,000 distinct CDR3 sequences, with over 12% seen just once and under 14% held by the top ten. The sample holds many counts of this clonotype. Sample: blood, either unsorted or a sorted T cell fraction (not recorded which). The V call is TRBV7-3, the J call TRBJ2-1; a possible D gene is TRBD2 (6 bases). The clonotype was recovered from a human donor who was either an allogeneic HSCT recipient or a stem cell or donor lymphocyte infusion donor (not recorded which). It is not recorded whose cells these are; they may come from a transplant donor. The CDR3 loop is CASSPTPTLAKEQFF. Written as DNA, the CDR3 is TGTGCCAGCAGCCCTACCCCGACACTAGCTAAAGAGCAGTTCTTC.